What follows describes a single T cell receptor (beta chain). Data came from immunoSEQ multiplex PCR; TCRdb stores just in-frame clones and leaves some out. Found here are a few million clones, more than 90% of them singletons; the top ten hold 0.14%. The V gene lost 2 bases and the J gene lost 6 bases, with 7 bases spanning the gap. This CDR3 contains 13 residues. Germline CDR1 and CDR2: KGHSH and LQKENI. The record originates from a study of shared clonotypes between healthy human individuals. The sequence was collected from a man aged 18 to 35 in good health. The sample comprised naive CD4+ T cells sorted from blood. Subset in this sample: CD45RA+ positively selected. The chain employs TRBV18 and TRBJ1-4; D is uncertain. The DNA of the CDR3 is TGTGCCAGCTCACCAGGGGTGGATGAAAAACTGTTTTTT. Translation: CASSPGVDEKLFF.